This T cell receptor (beta chain) was captured by sequencing in a study of graft-versus-host responses after intestinal transplantation. General study results and limits: In recipient marrow, GvH clones were found, and some appeared first in ileum or blood. Patients with graft-donor T cell macrochimerism had high graft-versus-host to host-versus-graft clonal ratios in allografts. After transplant, early declines in HvG clones were associated with peak levels of circulating GvH clones.

Using immunoSEQ multiplex PCR, the repertoire was profiled, and TCRdb retains in-frame clones only, with some absent. The sample has around 99,000 clones; 87% are singletons. This clone appeared once. Its specificity is unknown. Germline V gene sequence: CDR1 SGDLS, CDR2 YYNGEE. The trim removed 3 bases at V and 1 base at J, leaving 3 bases unmatched. The CDR3 has 15 residues. The source of this sequence is a human donor who was the organ donor for an intestinal transplant. This specimen was unstimulated CD4+ T cells sorted from spleen or lymph node cells, taken before transplant. J is TRBJ2-5 and V is TRBV9; 10 nucleotides line up with TRBD2. CDR3 nucleotides: TGTGCCAGCAGCGCACTAGCGGGGATCCAAGAGACCCAGTACTTC. It yields the protein CASSALAGIQETQYF.